This T cell receptor beta chain was sequenced for a study of OX40 agonist ivuxolimab in advanced cancers. Overall study: At 0.01 to 10 mg/kg, ivuxolimab was administered intravenously to patients every 2 weeks.

As for this clone: Its antigen is as yet unknown.

Trimming shortened V by 6 bases and J by 7 bases, and 18 bases separated the two germline ends. The CDR3 has 14 amino acids. Germline values: CDR1 MNHEY, CDR2 SVGAGI. Generated by immunoSEQ multiplex PCR, the TCRdb table keeps only in-frame clones and is missing some. The sample holds some 60,000 clones; more than 85% are singletons and the top ten take 3.5% to 5%. Study findings and constraints: Researchers did not determine the expanded peripheral T cells' antigen specificity. A proportion of nonresponders additionally exhibited low normalized T-cell clonal expansion.

V usage is TRBV6-5 and J usage is TRBJ1-1, with D possibly TRBD1 on 5 matching bases. The TCR was taken from an adult with an advanced solid tumor such as melanoma, head and neck, liver or kidney cancer. The specimen comprised CD4+ or CD8+ T cells sorted from blood, sampled in a trial of the OX40 agonist ivuxolimab. CDR3 nucleotides: TGTGCCAGCAGCTTAGGGGTCCTGACCCTTGAAGCTTTCTTT. Protein sequence: CASSLGVLTLEAFF.